This T cell receptor beta chain was sequenced during a study of blood T cell repertoires in COVID-19. Whole-study context: From the United States, Italy and Spain came samples of acute and convalescent COVID-19. T cells, B-cell-depleted T cells, or PBMCs supplied cDNA or gDNA.

In the authors' methods: Estimation of nucleated cell counts relied on the amplification of reference gene primers. The table came from immunoSEQ multiplex PCR; TCRdb's copy has only in-frame clones and leaves some out. The V and J calls and clone size are taken from that table; D and trimming were inferred from the DNA. The sample carries just over 95,000 clones, 82% recorded once. The sequence was obtained from a man older than 75 with acute or convalescent COVID-19. Material for sequencing was peripheral blood.

The CDR3 region is CASRAGEEETQYF. The DNA for the CDR3 is TGTGCCAGCCGAGCGGGAGAAGAAGAGACCCAGTACTTC. The chain links TRBV27 to TRBJ2-5; 8 bases map to TRBD2. V lost 8 bases, J lost 3 bases, and 5 bases stayed unmatched. This CDR3 has 13 residues. CDR1 and CDR2 (germline): MNHEY, SMNVEV (reference sequence).